Included here is one T cell receptor (beta chain) sequence, with context. The CDR3 covers 21 residues. J was trimmed by 0 bases and V by 0 bases; bases with no gene match: 9. Per germline, CDR1 MNHEY and CDR2 SVGEGT. These data originate in a study of T cell responses to AZD1222 COVID-19 vaccine. Some clones are missing from TCRdb's copy, which holds only in-frame ones; the method was immunoSEQ multiplex PCR. The table shows some 82,000 clones, with about 90% occurring only once. This TCR derives from an adult in good health. The V gene is TRBV6-2 or TRBV6-3, the J gene TRBJ2-1; 15 bases fit TRBD2. The sample in question was peripheral blood, obtained on day 0 of AZD1222 vaccination. CDR3 sequence: CASSYSRPGLAGGTSYNEQFF. The CDR3 coding sequence is TGTGCCAGCAGTTACTCCCGCCCGGGACTAGCGGGGGGAACCTCCTACAATGAGCAGTTCTTC.